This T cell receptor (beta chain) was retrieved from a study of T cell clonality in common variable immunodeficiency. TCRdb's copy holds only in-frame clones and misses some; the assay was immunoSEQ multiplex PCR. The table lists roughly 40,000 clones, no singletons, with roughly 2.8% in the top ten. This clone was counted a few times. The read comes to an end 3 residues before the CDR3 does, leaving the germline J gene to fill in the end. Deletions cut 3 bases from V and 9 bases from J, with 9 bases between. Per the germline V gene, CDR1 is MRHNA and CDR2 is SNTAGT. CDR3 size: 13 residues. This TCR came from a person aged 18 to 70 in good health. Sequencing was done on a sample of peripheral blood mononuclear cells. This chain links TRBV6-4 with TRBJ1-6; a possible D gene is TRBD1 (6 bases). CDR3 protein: CASSESGVSPLHF. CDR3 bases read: TGTGCCAGCAGTGAGTCAGGGGTTTCACCC.